This T cell receptor beta chain was recorded in a study of cytomegalovirus exposure and HLA in healthy donors. In its sample, this clone was seen a few times. The antigen is unknown. Vbeta (60) and Jbeta (13) primers were used in the PCR. Profiling relied on immunoSEQ multiplex PCR, and the TCRdb table lists in-frame clones only, not all of them. The sample carries 60,000 to 75,000 clones, roughly 74% recorded once. This CDR3 spans 13 amino acids. Germline loops: CDR1 LNHNV, CDR2 YYDKDF (reference sequence). V was clipped by 1 base and J by 7 bases, with 10 bases between them. The study, taken as a whole, reports: The authors listed 150 to 200 TCR beta chains as cytomegalovirus-associated. Several top significant clusters appeared, in a later analysis, to be linked to common viral pathogens.

This rearrangement joins TRBV15 to TRBJ1-1; D remains unclear. Sequencing was done on a sample of PBMCs. The sequence came from a woman in her sixties in good health and CMV-seropositive. CDR3 DNA sequence: TGTGCCACCAGCAGAGTGGGGAGCGTTGAAGCTTTCTTT. Residues: CATSRVGSVEAFF.